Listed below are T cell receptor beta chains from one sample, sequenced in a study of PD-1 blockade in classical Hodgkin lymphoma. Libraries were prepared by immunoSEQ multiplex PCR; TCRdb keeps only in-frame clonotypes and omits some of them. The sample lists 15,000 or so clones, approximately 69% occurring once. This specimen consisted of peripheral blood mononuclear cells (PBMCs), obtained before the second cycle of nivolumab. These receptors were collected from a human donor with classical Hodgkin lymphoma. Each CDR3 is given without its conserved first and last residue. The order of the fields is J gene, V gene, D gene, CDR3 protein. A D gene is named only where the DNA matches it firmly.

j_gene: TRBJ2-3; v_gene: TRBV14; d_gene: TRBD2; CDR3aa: ASSQDPPAGVTQY
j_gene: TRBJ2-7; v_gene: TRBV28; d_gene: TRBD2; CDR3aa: ASSLYSGNPYEQY
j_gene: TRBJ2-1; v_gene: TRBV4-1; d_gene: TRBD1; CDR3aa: ASSQRDSKSSYNEQF
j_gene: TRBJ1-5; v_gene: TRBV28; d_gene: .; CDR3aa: ASSLLEGSQPQH
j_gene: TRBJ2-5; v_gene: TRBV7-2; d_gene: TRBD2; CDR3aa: ASSPGASGQETQY
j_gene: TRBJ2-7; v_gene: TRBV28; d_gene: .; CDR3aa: ASTLSGVTYEQY
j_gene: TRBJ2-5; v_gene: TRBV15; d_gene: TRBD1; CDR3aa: ATSGLSSRGHYQETQY
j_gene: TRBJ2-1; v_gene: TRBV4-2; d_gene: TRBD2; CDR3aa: ASSQDVGTSGYNEQF
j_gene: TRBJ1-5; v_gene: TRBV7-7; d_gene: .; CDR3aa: ASSSGTANQPQH
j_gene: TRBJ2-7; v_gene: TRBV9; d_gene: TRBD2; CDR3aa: ASSTGLAVYEQY
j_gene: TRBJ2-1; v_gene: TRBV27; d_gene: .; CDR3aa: ASSSQQVSSYNEQF
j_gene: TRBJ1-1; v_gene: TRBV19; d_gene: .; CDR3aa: ASSAHAGAKEAF
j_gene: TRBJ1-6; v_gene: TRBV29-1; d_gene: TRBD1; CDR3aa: SVGTGEDSPLH
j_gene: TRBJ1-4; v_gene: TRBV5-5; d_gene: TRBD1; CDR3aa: ASSLFPTGIGEKLF
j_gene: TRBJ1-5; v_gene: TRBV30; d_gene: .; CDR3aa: AWSPVASDNQPQH
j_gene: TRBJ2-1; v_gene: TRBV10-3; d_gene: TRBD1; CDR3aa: AISGHSGTGGVYNEQF
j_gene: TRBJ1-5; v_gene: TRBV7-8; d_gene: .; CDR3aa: ASSLGGAKQPQH
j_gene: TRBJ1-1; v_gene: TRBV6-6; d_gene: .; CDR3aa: ASSTGPEAF
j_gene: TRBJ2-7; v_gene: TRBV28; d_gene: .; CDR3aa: ASSSQGIYEQY
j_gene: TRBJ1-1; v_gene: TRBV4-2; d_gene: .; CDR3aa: ASSPSWGDPSGTEAF
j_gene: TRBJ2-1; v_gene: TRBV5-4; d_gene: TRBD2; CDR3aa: ASSLVSGPGGNEQF
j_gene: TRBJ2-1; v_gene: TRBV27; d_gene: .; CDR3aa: ASSLGGGSAEQF
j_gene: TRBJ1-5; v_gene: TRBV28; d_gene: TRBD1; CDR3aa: ASRDRVSPQH
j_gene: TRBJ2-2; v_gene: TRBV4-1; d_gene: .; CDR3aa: ASSRRSRDTLSGELF
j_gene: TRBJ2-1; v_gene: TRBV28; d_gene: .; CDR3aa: ASSLDPGTYNEQF
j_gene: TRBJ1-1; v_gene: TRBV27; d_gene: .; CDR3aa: ASSMDVGTEAF
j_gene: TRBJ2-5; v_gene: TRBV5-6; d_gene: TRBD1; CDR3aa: ASSSREGGWGETQY
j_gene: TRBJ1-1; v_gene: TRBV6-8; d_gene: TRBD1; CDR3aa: ASSYRGIAF
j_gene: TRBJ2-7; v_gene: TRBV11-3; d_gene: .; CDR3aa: ASSSHMDGNYEQY
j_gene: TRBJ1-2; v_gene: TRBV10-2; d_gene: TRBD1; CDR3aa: ASSPTGDNYGYT
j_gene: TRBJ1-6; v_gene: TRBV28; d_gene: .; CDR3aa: ASSLSEQPLH
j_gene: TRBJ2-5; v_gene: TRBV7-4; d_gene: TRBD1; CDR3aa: ASSPRDRVGETQY
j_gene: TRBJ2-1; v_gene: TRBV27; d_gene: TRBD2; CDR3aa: ASGPGTSVDNEQF
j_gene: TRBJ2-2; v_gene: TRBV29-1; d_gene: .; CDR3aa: SVGGQGGETGELF
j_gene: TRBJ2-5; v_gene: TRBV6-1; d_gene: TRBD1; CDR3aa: ASRMNRGGETQY
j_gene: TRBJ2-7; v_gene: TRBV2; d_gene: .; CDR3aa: ASSEGGSYEQY
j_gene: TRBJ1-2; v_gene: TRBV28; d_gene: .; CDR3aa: ASSFRDYGYT
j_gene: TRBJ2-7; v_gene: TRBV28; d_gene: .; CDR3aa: ASSLTAAPTGNEQY
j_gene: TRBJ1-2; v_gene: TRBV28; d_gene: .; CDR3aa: ATPSEGLPYGYT
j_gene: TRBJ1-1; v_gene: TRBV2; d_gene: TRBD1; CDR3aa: ASSEGTGGANTEAF
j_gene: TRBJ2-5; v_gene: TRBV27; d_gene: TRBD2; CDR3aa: ASSLGTSRIETQY
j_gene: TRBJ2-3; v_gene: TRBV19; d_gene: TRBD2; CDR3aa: ASGLAGRTDTQY
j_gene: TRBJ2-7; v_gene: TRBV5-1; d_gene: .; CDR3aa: ASSLDRAYEQY
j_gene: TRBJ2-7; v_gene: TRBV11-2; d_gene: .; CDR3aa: ASSPQPLSYEQY
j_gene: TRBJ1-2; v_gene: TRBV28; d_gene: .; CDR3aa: ASSLQVSGYT
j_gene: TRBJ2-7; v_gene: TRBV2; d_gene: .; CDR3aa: ASSAKQGGYYEQY
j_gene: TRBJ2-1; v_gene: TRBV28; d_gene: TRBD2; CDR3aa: ATLAGVRNEQF
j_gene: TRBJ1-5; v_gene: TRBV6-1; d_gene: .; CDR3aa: ASSEAGQGNWRSNQPQH
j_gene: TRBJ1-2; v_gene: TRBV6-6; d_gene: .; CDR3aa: ASSFPDPGTSGYT
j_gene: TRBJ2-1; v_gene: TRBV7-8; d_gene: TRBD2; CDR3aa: ASSMAGVQNEQF
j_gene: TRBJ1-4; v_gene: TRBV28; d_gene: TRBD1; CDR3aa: ASMPGQGANEKLF
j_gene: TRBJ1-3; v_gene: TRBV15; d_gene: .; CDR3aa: ATSRDTGTTGNTIY
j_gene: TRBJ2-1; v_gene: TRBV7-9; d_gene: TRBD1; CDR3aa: ASSDGTGGFYNEQF
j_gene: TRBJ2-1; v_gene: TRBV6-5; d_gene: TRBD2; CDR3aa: ASSYLAGEDNEQF
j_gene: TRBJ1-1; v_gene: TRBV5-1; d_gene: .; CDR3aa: ASSLAQAKMNTEAF
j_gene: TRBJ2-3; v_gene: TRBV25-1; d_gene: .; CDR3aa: ASTRVGFGDTQY
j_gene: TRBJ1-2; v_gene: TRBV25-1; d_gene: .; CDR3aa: ASATGTLGGYT
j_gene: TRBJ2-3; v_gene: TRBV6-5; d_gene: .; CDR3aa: ASSYFPLGDTQY
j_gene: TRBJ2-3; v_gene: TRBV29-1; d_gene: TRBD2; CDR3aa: SVGPSSGSSVDTQY